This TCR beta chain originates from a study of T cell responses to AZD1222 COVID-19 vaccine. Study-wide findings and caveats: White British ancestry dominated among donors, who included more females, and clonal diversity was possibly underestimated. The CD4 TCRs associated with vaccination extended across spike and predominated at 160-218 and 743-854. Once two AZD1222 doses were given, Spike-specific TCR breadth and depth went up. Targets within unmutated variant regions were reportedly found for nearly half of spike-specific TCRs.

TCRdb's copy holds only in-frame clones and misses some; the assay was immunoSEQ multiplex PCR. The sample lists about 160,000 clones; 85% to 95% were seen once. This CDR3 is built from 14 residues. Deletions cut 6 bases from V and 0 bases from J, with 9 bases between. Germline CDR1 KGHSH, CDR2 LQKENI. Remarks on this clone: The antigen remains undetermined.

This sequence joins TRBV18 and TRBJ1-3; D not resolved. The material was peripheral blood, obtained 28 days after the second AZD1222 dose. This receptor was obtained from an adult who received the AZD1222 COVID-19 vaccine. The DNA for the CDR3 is TGTGCCAGCTCCGTGTCGATCTCTGGAAACACCATATATTTT. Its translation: CASSVSISGNTIYF.